This T cell receptor (beta chain) was recorded in a study of breast tumors, draining lymph nodes, adjacent tissues. Study-level findings and limits: Compared with lymph nodes, tumors were less diverse; compared with nontumor tissue, more. Most tumor T cells seemingly derive from lymph node, then expand in tumor. Luminal-like breast cancer showed significantly greater tumor-nontumor repertoire similarity than basal-like breast cancer did.

The length of the CDR3 is 17 residues. CDR1 is MGHRA and CDR2 is YSYEKL in the germline V gene. Trimming removed 3 bases from V and 0 bases from J, with 18 bases in between. TCRdb recomputed calls from the multiplex PCR reads with MiXCR, one row per CDR3 protein. In the table there are some 97,000 distinct CDR3 sequences, 21% of which are singletons. The lymph nodes were axillary draining lymph nodes from breast cancer patients. This clonotype was counted ten times or more. Its antigen is as yet unknown. The J gene is TRBJ2-7, the V gene TRBV4-1, with D possibly matching TRBD1 (6 bases). Sequenced: axillary lymph node tissue. The TCR was taken from a female donor with breast cancer. Some clones in this sample may be carry-over from other donors' samples. The CDR3 spells CASSQTSRGIGSYEQYF. The CDR3, as DNA: TGCGCCAGCAGCCAGACTTCGAGGGGGATCGGCTCCTACGAGCAGTACTTC.